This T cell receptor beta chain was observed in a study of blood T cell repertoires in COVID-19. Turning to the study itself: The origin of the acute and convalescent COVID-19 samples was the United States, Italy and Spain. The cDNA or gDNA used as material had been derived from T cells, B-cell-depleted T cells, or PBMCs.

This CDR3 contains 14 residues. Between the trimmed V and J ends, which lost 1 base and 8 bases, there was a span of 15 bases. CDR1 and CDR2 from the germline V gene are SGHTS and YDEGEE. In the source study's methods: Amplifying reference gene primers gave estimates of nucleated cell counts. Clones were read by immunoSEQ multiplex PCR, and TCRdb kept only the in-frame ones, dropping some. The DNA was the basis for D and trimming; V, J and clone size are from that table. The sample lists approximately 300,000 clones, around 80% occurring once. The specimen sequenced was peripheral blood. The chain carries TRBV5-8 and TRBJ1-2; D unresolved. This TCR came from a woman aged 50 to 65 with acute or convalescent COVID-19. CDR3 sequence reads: CASSLFLRAEGYTF. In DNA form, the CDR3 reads TGTGCCAGCAGCTTGTTTTTGAGGGCAGAGGGCTACACCTTC.